This passage covers 20 T cell receptor beta chains from one sample sequenced in a study of T cell changes during pregnancy in multiple sclerosis. The protocol was immunoSEQ multiplex PCR, while the TCRdb copy is restricted to in-frame clones and leaves out a portion. This sample has roughly 49,000 clones; roughly nine tenths occur once, and the top ten carry 0.37%. This sample comprised CD4+ T cells from peripheral blood mononuclear cells, obtained in the second trimester of pregnancy. The source is a female donor in good health, enrolled as a control in a pregnancy study.

V and J are TRBV11-3 and TRBJ2-5, with D unresolved. Trimming took off 5 bases at V and 2 bases at J, with 3 bases between the two ends. The V gene's germline CDR1 is SGHNT and CDR2 YENEEA. The CDR3 consists of 11 residues. The CDR3 nucleotides are TGTGCCAGCAGCCAACAAGAGACCCAGTACTTC. Its translation is CASSQQETQYF.

The J gene is TRBJ2-6, the V gene TRBV2; 11 nucleotides match TRBD1. The CDR3 sequence is 16 residues long. The ends lost 7 bases at V and 2 bases at J; junction bases unmatched: 4. Germline V gene sequence: CDR1 SNHLY, CDR2 FYNNEI. The CDR3: CASTRDRGTGANVLTF. The DNA for the CDR3 is TGTGCCAGCACTCGGGACAGGGGGACTGGGGCCAACGTCCTGACTTTC.

The chain has TRBV10-2 and TRBJ2-3; 10 bases map to TRBD2. V was clipped by 0 bases and J by 3 bases; unmatched bases: 6. Germline V gives CDR1 WSHSY, CDR2 SAAADI. The CDR3 sequence is 17 residues long. The CDR3 DNA reads as TGCGCCAGCAGTGAGTCACGGAGAGCGGGGGGGACAGATACGCAGTATTTT. Its protein product is CASSESRRAGGTDTQYF.

This chain links TRBV11-2 with TRBJ2-1; D is uncertain. Trimming removed 5 bases from V and 7 bases from J, with 15 bases in between. CDR3 size: 14 residues. Germline CDR1 reads SGHAT; CDR2 reads FQNNGV. The CDR3 DNA reads TGTGCCAGCAGCCATCATCGCGTTTATAATGAGCAGTTCTTC. This gives the protein CASSHHRVYNEQFF.

The gene calls are TRBV6-5 and TRBJ1-1; the D is unclear. The V end was cut by 5 bases, the J end by 2 bases, with 15 bases between. Germline lookup yields CDR1 MNHEY and CDR2 SVGAGI. CDR3 length equals 15 residues. The CDR3 sequence is CASSRRWVGNTEAFF. CDR3 DNA sequence: TGTGCCAGCAGTAGGCGGTGGGTTGGCAACACTGAAGCTTTCTTT.

The chain recombines TRBV6-5 with TRBJ2-7, with 10 bases lining up with TRBD1. Germline-derived CDR1 and CDR2 are MNHEY and SVGAGI. V lost 6 bases to trimming and J lost 2 bases; unmatched junction nucleotides: 7. The CDR3 runs 15 residues. The CDR3 region is CASRFRDRGTYEQYF. The CDR3, as DNA: TGTGCCAGCAGGTTCCGGGACAGGGGAACCTACGAGCAGTACTTC.

The rearrangement links TRBV2 to TRBJ1-1; a possible D gene is TRBD1 (5 bases). This CDR3 contains 12 residues. Germline V gene lookup returns CDR1 SNHLY and CDR2 FYNNEI. V dropped 3 bases and J dropped 7 bases, with 9 bases sitting between them. The CDR3 reads CASSDQTDEAFF. The CDR3 DNA is TGTGCCAGCAGTGATCAGACAGATGAAGCTTTCTTT.

The chain joins TRBV19 to TRBJ1-4; D remains ambiguous. The V gene lost 8 bases and the J gene lost 0 bases, with 10 bases spanning the gap. Germline V gene sequence: CDR1 LNHDA, CDR2 SQIVND (reference sequence). This CDR3 contains 14 residues. CDR3 residues: CASAGFATNEKLFF. The DNA of the CDR3 is TGTGCCAGTGCCGGGTTTGCAACTAATGAAAAACTGTTTTTT.

Concerning this clone: The sample has other DNA sequences that encode this CDR3 too. J is TRBJ1-5 and V is TRBV18; 9 bases match TRBD1. The germline gives CDR1 KGHSH, CDR2 LQKENI. The CDR3 extends over 14 amino acids. Unmatched junction bases numbered 1, after V lost 3 bases and J lost 4 bases. CDR3 amino acids: CASSPGQGNQPQHF. The CDR3 DNA follows: TGTGCCAGCTCACCGGGACAGGGAAATCAGCCCCAGCATTTT.

This clone was detected once. The chain has TRBV5-4 and TRBJ2-6; 9 positions agree with TRBD1. With 4 bases clipped from V and 4 bases from J, the junction kept 12 bases outside the gene matches. The CDR3 is 18 amino acids. Per germline, CDR1 SGHNT and CDR2 YYREEE (reference sequence). CDR3 sequence: CASSVVTGTGLGANVLTF. The CDR3 nucleotides are TGTGCCAGCAGCGTGGTAACGGGGACAGGGCTCGGGGCCAACGTCCTGACTTTC.

CDR3 sequence: CASSSLTSGGYNEQFF. The CDR3 DNA reads as TGTGCCAGCAGCTCCCTGACTAGCGGGGGTTACAATGAGCAGTTCTTC. The chain combines TRBV7-2 with TRBJ2-1; 12 bases align to TRBD2. Looked up from germline, CDR1 is SGHTA and CDR2 is FQGNSA. The CDR3 covers 16 residues. Trimming cost V 4 bases and J 4 bases; bases outside gene matches: 5. Combining the CDR3 with reference TRBV7-2 and TRBJ2-1 gives the whole variable domain GAGVSQSPSNKVTEKGKDVELRCDPISGHTALYWYRQSLGQGLEFLIYFQGNSAPDKSGLPSDRFSAERTGGSVSTLTIQRTQQEDSAVYLCASSSLTSGGYNEQFFGPGTRLTVL.

The V and J genes are TRBV10-3 and TRBJ2-1; a possible D gene is TRBD1 (8 bases). CDR3 length: 14 amino acids. Germline CDR1 ENHRY, CDR2 SYGVKD. V was cut by 9 bases and J by 4 bases, with 16 bases left in between. This CDR3 is CAILTGGGYNEQFF. The CDR3 DNA follows: TGTGCCATACTAACAGGGGGGGGGTACAATGAGCAGTTCTTC.

The rearrangement links TRBV5-5 to TRBJ1-5; 7 bases align to TRBD1. With V trimmed by 3 bases and J by 4 bases, 4 bases remained unmatched. Germline-derived CDR1 and CDR2 are SGHKS and YYEKEE (reference sequence). This CDR3 is built from 14 residues. DNA of the CDR3: TGTGCCAGCAGCTGGGGGACAGATAATCAGCCCCAGCATTTT. Translated: CASSWGTDNQPQHF.

The chain recombines TRBV19 with TRBJ1-6; no firm D call. Germline V gene data show CDR1 as LNHDA and CDR2 as SQIVND (reference sequence). The CDR3 has 14 residues. V lost 4 bases and J 7 bases, leaving 11 bases between the germline ends. CDR3 amino acids: CASSRSGSNSPLHF. CDR3 in DNA: TGTGCCAGTAGTAGATCAGGATCAAATTCACCCCTCCACTTT.

This chain joins TRBV2 and TRBJ2-7; TRBD1 agrees at 8 bases. The V gene end was trimmed by 7 bases and the J gene end by 6 bases; junction bases not matched to a gene: 2. The CDR3 consists of 11 residues. Germline V gene sequence: CDR1 SNHLY, CDR2 FYNNEI. The CDR3 reads CASIQGVEQYF. Written as DNA, the CDR3 is TGTGCCAGCATACAGGGGGTCGAGCAGTACTTC.

This rearrangement joins TRBV6-1 to TRBJ2-1; TRBD2 aligns across 7 bases. CDR1 and CDR2 from the germline V gene are MNHNS and SASEGT. This CDR3 spans 14 amino acids. The ends lost 6 bases at V and 4 bases at J; junction bases unmatched: 6. The CDR3 is CASRGLDPYNEQFF. The CDR3 bases are TGTGCCAGCAGAGGACTAGATCCTTACAATGAGCAGTTCTTC.

V gene TRBV2 combines with J gene TRBJ2-7, with 12 nucleotides matching TRBD2. Trimming took 5 bases from V and 3 from J; bases not matched to a gene: 2. CDR3 length: 14 residues. The germline CDR1 and CDR2 sequences are SNHLY and FYNNEI. DNA of the CDR3: TGTGCCAGCAGTCCACTAGCGGGGGGCTACGAGCAGTACTTC. Protein sequence: CASSPLAGGYEQYF.

The chain carries TRBV7-2 and TRBJ2-7, with TRBD2 identical over 10 bases. The CDR3 covers 15 residues. Germline V lookup: CDR1 SGHTA, CDR2 FQGNSA. V was pared by 8 bases and J by 1 base, with 8 bases of the junction left unmatched. The CDR3 nucleotides are TGTGCCAGCGGGGCTAGCGGGGGCCTGTCCTACGAGCAGTACTTC. It yields the protein CASGASGGLSYEQYF.

The chain joins TRBV4-3 to TRBJ2-3, with TRBD2 matching 10 bases. With V trimmed by 0 bases and J by 9 bases, 12 bases remained unmatched. The germline V gene has CDR1 LGHNA and CDR2 YSLEER. The CDR3 consists of 17 residues. The CDR3 loop reads CASSQDRSGGASRTQYF. The CDR3 nucleotides are TGCGCCAGCAGCCAAGATCGGAGCGGGGGGGCCTCCCGAACGCAGTATTTT.

The chain recombines TRBV7-6 with TRBJ2-2, with D possibly TRBD1 on 7 matching bases. The CDR3 is 16 residues long. The germline V and J ends were trimmed by 5 bases and 7 bases, with 20 bases remaining between them. Germline V lookup: CDR1 SGHVS, CDR2 FNYEAQ. The CDR3 sequence is CASSGKMSGGGGELFF. In nucleotides, the CDR3 is TGTGCCAGCAGCGGCAAAATGTCAGGGGGAGGCGGGGAGCTGTTTTTT.